This T cell receptor beta chain was captured by sequencing in a study of preoperative IRX-2 immunotherapy in early breast cancer. The V end was cut by 6 bases, the J end by 8 bases, with 14 bases between. The CDR3 contains 13 residues. The treatment is: preoperative locoregional IRX-2 cytokine immunotherapy. Preoperative locoregional IRX-2 cytokine immunotherapy was tested in the phase Ib source study. Measured with immunoSEQ multiplex PCR; TCRdb has only the in-frame clones, and not every one. The profile shows 40,000 to 50,000 clones, approximately 77% of them singletons. The chain carries TRBV23-1 and TRBJ2-1; D ambiguous. TRBV23-1 is an ORF for which the function is uncertain. The origin of this receptor is a human donor with breast cancer. Sequenced here: tumor tissue, sampled after IRX-2 immunotherapy. The CDR3 loop reads CASSLVGVDEQFF. CDR3 nucleotide sequence: TGCGCCAGCAGCTTGGTTGGGGTCGATGAGCAGTTCTTC.